Listed below are T cell receptor beta chains from one sample, sequenced in a study of cytomegalovirus exposure and HLA in healthy donors. Assay used: immunoSEQ multiplex PCR; TCRdb lists only in-frame clones, some missing. The sample lists about 92,000 clones; just under 70% were seen once. Input material: PBMCs. The source is a man in his fifties in good health and CMV-seronegative. Each CDR3 is given with its conserved first and last residue. D genes are given only for firm matches. Clone size is stated in some rows and not others, as once, few, many or a class when expanded.

>-|TRBJ2-2|TRBV10-3|-
TGTGCCATCAGGGACAACCCCGCGGTAAACACCGGGGAGCTGTTTTTT
CAIRDNPAVNTGELFF
>-|TRBJ2-3|TRBV7-2|once
TGTGCCAGCAGCTTGCAGTTCGGGTACACAGATACGCAGTATTTT
CASSLQFGYTDTQYF
>-|TRBJ2-5|TRBV4-2|-
TGTGCCAGCAGCTTCCGAGGAGACCCGGGAGAGACCCAGTACTTC
CASSFRGDPGETQYF
>TRBD2|TRBJ2-7|TRBV5-4|-
TGTGCCAGCGGGGGACTAGCCAGCGGATTGTACTTC
CASGGLASGLYF
>TRBD1|TRBJ1-2|TRBV6-5|-
TGTGCCAGCAGTTACTCGAACAGGGGGCAAGGGGGCTACACCTTC
CASSYSNRGQGGYTF
>TRBD1|TRBJ2-7|TRBV6-6|few
TGTGCCAGCAGTTACATGGGCAGGGGGCTCTACGAGCAGTACTTC
CASSYMGRGLYEQYF
>TRBD1|TRBJ2-3|TRBV7-9|-
TGTGCCAGCAGCTTAGCCACGACAGGGGGGCAGGATACGCAGTATTTT
CASSLATTGGQDTQYF
>TRBD1|TRBJ1-4|TRBV7-2|-
TGTGCCAGCAGGTCGCGACCGGGACAGGGGGCCGAAAAACTGTTTTTT
CASRSRPGQGAEKLFF
>TRBD1|TRBJ2-5|TRBV27|few
TGTGCCAGCAGTTCCCGTTGGCAGGGGGCTTGGCAGACCCAGTACTTC
CASSSRWQGAWQTQYF
>-|TRBJ2-2|TRBV18|-
TGTGCCAGCTCACCACTCCCGGCAGGGGCCACCGGGGAGCTGTTTTTT
CASSPLPAGATGELFF
>TRBD1|TRBJ1-2|TRBV19|-
TGTGCCAGTAGTAAACTGGGACAGGGGGAGGGCTATGGCTACACCTTC
CASSKLGQGEGYGYTF
>-|TRBJ1-5|TRBV7-9|-
TGTTCCAGCAGCTCTCTAAATCAGCCCCAGCATTTT
CSSSSLNQPQHF
>-|TRBJ2-5|TRBV6-5|-
TGTGCCAGCAGTTACTCGATCCGGGGAGAGACCCAGTACTTC
CASSYSIRGETQYF
>-|TRBJ2-7|TRBV7-2|-
TGTGCCAGCAGCTTAGTAGGGGCAAATTTTGCCTACGAGCAGTACTTC
CASSLVGANFAYEQYF
>TRBD1|TRBJ1-5|TRBV7-9|-
TGTTCCAGCAGCTTTAGCGACAGGGTCGGGCAGCCCCAGCATTTT
CSSSFSDRVGQPQHF
>TRBD1|TRBJ1-2|TRBV5-1|-
TGCGCCAGCAGCTCGACAGGGAGAGACTATGGCTACACCTTC
CASSSTGRDYGYTF
>TRBD1|TRBJ2-7|TRBV28|-
TGTGCCAGCCCTTTCCCCCTCCGGACAGGCCAGGACGAGCAGTACTTC
CASPFPLRTGQDEQYF
>TRBD2|TRBJ2-7|TRBV5-4|many
TGTGCCAGCAGCTCGAAGCGGGGGGAAACCTACGAGCAGTACTTC
CASSSKRGETYEQYF
>TRBD1|TRBJ1-2|TRBV7-9|few
TGTGCCAGCAGCTTAGCGACGAGGGACAGGGGGCGCCGGGACTTC
CASSLATRDRGRRDF
>TRBD2|TRBJ2-2|TRBV6-1|once
TGTGCCAGCAGCCGCGGGGGGGCCAGCACCGGGGAGCTGTTTTTT
CASSRGGASTGELFF
>TRBD2|TRBJ2-1|TRBV27|-
TGTGCCAGCACCCCTCTTCGCGGGGGTAACTACAATGAGCAGTTCTTC
CASTPLRGGNYNEQFF
>-|TRBJ1-1|TRBV7-8|-
TGTGCCAGCAGCTTAGCGACCCGACAGGTGAACACTGAAGCTTTCTTT
CASSLATRQVNTEAFF
>-|TRBJ2-7|TRBV11-2|-
TGTGCCAGCAGCCCTAATCGAGGCGAGCAGTACTTC
CASSPNRGEQYF
>TRBD2|TRBJ2-3|TRBV19|-
TGTGCCAGTAGTCCCGGGACTAGCGGGGGTGAAACAGATACGCAGTATTTT
CASSPGTSGGETDTQYF
>-|TRBJ1-2|TRBV18|few
TGTGCCAGCTCACAAGAACCGAGGGTAGCTAACTATGGCTACACCTTC
CASSQEPRVANYGYTF
>-|TRBJ1-1|TRBV2|-
TGTGCCAGCAGCGGAGGTGTGAACACTGAAGCTTTCTTT
CASSGGVNTEAFF
>-|TRBJ1-1|TRBV5-5|-
TGTGCCAGCAGCTTGGGCGTGAACACTGAAGCTTTCTTT
CASSLGVNTEAFF
>-|TRBJ2-5|TRBV4-1|-
TGCGCCAGCAGCCAAGCCCCAGGGCGCCTCCAAGAGACCCAGTACTTC
CASSQAPGRLQETQYF
>TRBD1|TRBJ1-1|TRBV6-1|-
TGTGCCAGCAGTCCATGGACAGGGAACACTGAAGCTTTCTTT
CASSPWTGNTEAFF